The clone carrying this T cell receptor beta chain was seen at least ten times. The entry originates in a study of blood T cells in healthy people across ages. V gave up 8 bases and J gave up 3 bases; unmatched junction bases: 2. The CDR3 is made up of 12 amino acids. A second PCR, run for about 7 to 11 cycles, used a sample-barcoded 5' primer plus a J-beta primer mix. Each CDR3 protein is one row after TCRdb ran MiXCR on the 5' RACE reads. The repertoire includes some 900,000 distinct CDR3 sequences, about 48% of them detected once, and 13% sits in the top ten. This rearrangement joins TRBV12-3 or TRBV12-4 to TRBJ2-5; 8 nucleotides line up with TRBD2. The origin of this receptor is a man aged 25-45 years in good health. Sequenced material: blood. This CDR3 reads CASRGGKETQYF. The DNA of the CDR3 is TGTGCCAGCCGGGGGGGGAAAGAGACCCAGTACTTC.